This T cell receptor (beta chain) was found in a study of CD8+ T cells in alopecia areata. Treatment indicated: oral pan-JAK inhibitor, 5-10 mg twice daily. The V end lost 6 bases, the J end lost 12 bases, and 15 bases lay between the germline ends. Germline V gives CDR1 MDHEN, CDR2 SYDVKM. The length of the CDR3 is 11 residues. This clone was detected a few times. Extracted RNA was reverse transcribed into cDNA, the sequencing template. Clones were read by immunoSEQ multiplex PCR, and TCRdb kept only the in-frame ones, dropping some. The data contain 70,000 or so clones, around 30% of them singletons.

The sequence derives from a human donor with alopecia areata. The rearrangement joins TRBV28 to TRBJ2-7; D perhaps matches TRBD1 (6 bases). The sequences come from CD8+ T cells sorted from blood, collected at week 4, from a patient treated with tofacitinib. CDR3 sequence (DNA): TGTGCCAGCAGCCCCGGGACAACCCTGTACTTC. Translating it yields CASSPGTTLYF. The full variable domain, in which reference TRBV28 and TRBJ2-7 provide the parts outside the CDR3, is DVKVTQSSRYLVKRTGEKVFLECVQDMDHENMFWYRQDPGLGLRLIYFSYDVKMKEKGDIPEGYSVSREKKERFSLILESASTNQTSMYLCASSPGTTLYFGPGTRLTVT.